The 22 T cell receptor beta chains below come from one sample, sequenced in a study of CD8 T cells in ankylosing spondylitis. TCRdb reprocessed the 5' RACE reads with MiXCR, giving one entry per CDR3 protein. The sample contains about 240,000 distinct CDR3 sequences, roughly 8.6% of which appear only once. Material: blood, either unsorted or a sorted T cell fraction (not recorded which). The receptor source for this set is a male donor with ankylosing spondylitis or in good health (not recorded which).

This clonotype was recorded at least ten times. The rearrangement uses TRBV20-1 and TRBJ2-1; 13 nucleotides line up with TRBD2. Germline V gene data show CDR1 as DFQATT and CDR2 as SNEGSKA (reference sequence). V dropped 6 bases and J dropped 3; count of bases not matched to a gene: 5. The CDR3 has 15 residues. The chain's CDR3 is CSAQGLAGIYNEQFF. The DNA for the CDR3 is TGCAGTGCCCAGGGACTAGCGGGGATCTACAATGAGCAGTTCTTC.

The chain recombines TRBV20-1 with TRBJ2-7, with 8 bases matching TRBD1. This CDR3 is 16 amino acids long. CDR1 is DFQATT and CDR2 is SNEGSKA in the germline V gene (reference sequence). The J segment lost 6 bases and the V segment lost 2 bases, leaving 15 bases of the junction unmatched. CDR3: CSARSPFIGQGTEQYF. As DNA, the CDR3 is TGCAGTGCTAGATCTCCCTTTATCGGACAGGGAACCGAGCAGTACTTC.

This clonotype was counted many times. The genes are TRBV5-1 and TRBJ2-2; D call uncertain. CDR3 size: 13 residues. The V and J ends lost 0 bases and 5 bases respectively, with 5 bases between them. From germline, CDR1 is SGHRS and CDR2 YFSETQ. CDR3 in amino acids: CASSLVTTGELFF. Here the CDR3 DNA reads TGCGCCAGCAGCTTGGTTACAACCGGGGAGCTGTTTTTT.

Many counts were recorded for this clonotype. The V call is TRBV20-1, the J call TRBJ1-5; 9 bases are a match to TRBD1. The CDR3 is made up of 14 amino acids. V trimming: 5 bases; J trimming: 2 bases; junction bases outside the gene matches: 4. Germline V gene data show CDR1 as DFQATT and CDR2 as SNEGSKA (reference sequence). Here the CDR3 DNA reads TGCAGTGCTCGTCGGGACAGGGGCAATCAGCCCCAGCATTTT. Translating gives CSARRDRGNQPQHF.

This clonotype has more than one count but fewer than ten. This chain links TRBV5-5 with TRBJ2-1; tentatively, D is TRBD2 (5 bases). V was pared by 0 bases and J by 1 base, with 11 bases between. The CDR3 totals 16 residues. The V gene's germline CDR1 is SGHKS and CDR2 YYEKEE (reference sequence). In nucleotides, the CDR3 is TGTGCCAGCAGCTTGGGGGCTAGCCCGTCCTACAATGAGCAGTTCTTC. It is translated as CASSLGASPSYNEQFF.

The rearrangement joins TRBV5-4 to TRBJ2-5; TRBD2 aligns across 12 bases. J gave up 0 bases and V 4 bases, and 7 bases lay outside the gene matches. CDR1 is SGHNT, CDR2 YYREEE, per germline (reference sequence). The CDR3 is 17 amino acids. The chain's CDR3 is CASSLPRLAGDQETQYF. CDR3 DNA: TGTGCCAGCAGCCTCCCGAGACTAGCGGGGGACCAAGAGACCCAGTACTTC.

This clonotype was counted many times. J is TRBJ2-7 and V is TRBV2, with D possibly TRBD1 on 6 matching bases. This CDR3 is built from 12 residues. CDR1 and CDR2 (germline): SNHLY, FYNNEI. V lost 9 bases and J lost 5, with 14 bases in between. CDR3 residues: CASGQYGDEQYF. The CDR3 region has the DNA TGTGCCAGTGGACAGTATGGGGACGAGCAGTACTTC.

The table lists this clonotype with many counts. The chain's CDR3 is CSVGPDGTDSGNTIYF. The CDR3 bases are TGCAGCGTTGGCCCCGACGGGACTGACTCTGGAAACACCATATATTTT. The chain has TRBV29-1 and TRBJ1-3, with a weak D call TRBD1 (5 bases). The CDR3 length is 16 residues. V was clipped by 4 bases and J by 0 bases, with 16 bases between them. Germline V CDR1 and CDR2: SQVTM, ANQGSEA.

This clonotype was counted a few times. The chain couples TRBV5-6 to TRBJ2-5, with 10 bases aligning to TRBD1. This CDR3 contains 13 residues. The trim removed 6 bases at V and 5 bases at J, leaving 4 bases unmatched. Per germline, CDR1 SGHDT and CDR2 YYEEEE. This CDR3 reads CASKMGQGETQYF. In DNA, the CDR3 is TGTGCCAGCAAGATGGGACAGGGGGAGACCCAGTACTTC.

This clonotype was seen repeatedly, ten times or more. The junction differs from germline at one of its ends, possibly a read error. DNA for the CDR3: TGTGCCAGCAGCCGGAGGGACAGCTCGGGCTACGAGCTGTACTTC. This encodes CASSRRDSSGYELYF. V and J are TRBV7-9 and TRBJ2-7, with D possibly TRBD1 on 7 matching bases. The CDR3 length is 15 residues. CDR1 is SEHNR, CDR2 FQNEAQ, per germline (reference sequence).

This clonotype was picked up many times. The chain recombines TRBV9 with TRBJ1-4, with D perhaps TRBD1 (6 bases). The CDR3 totals 15 residues. V was shortened by 0 bases and J by 4 bases, with 10 bases between the two germline ends. Germline values: CDR1 SGDLS, CDR2 YYNGEE. In DNA form, the CDR3 reads TGTGCCAGCAGCGTAGAGGGGGGGAGTAATGAAAAACTGTTTTTT. It translates to CASSVEGGSNEKLFF.

In this sample, this clonotype turned up many times. This sequence joins TRBV6-1 and TRBJ1-5; the match to TRBD1 covers 8 bases. The germline V gene encodes CDR1 MNHNS and CDR2 SASEGT. With V trimmed by 5 bases and J by 0 bases, 3 bases remained unmatched. This CDR3 has 15 amino acids. As DNA, the CDR3 is TGTGCCAGCAGTCCCAGGGGGCATAGCAATCAGCCCCAGCATTTT. As protein: CASSPRGHSNQPQHF.

This clonotype was counted at least ten times. The chain combines TRBV4-2 with TRBJ2-1; TRBD2 aligns across 9 bases. With V trimmed by 0 bases and J by 4 bases, 4 bases remained unmatched. The CDR3 contains 16 residues. CDR1 is LGHNA, CDR2 YNFKEQ, per germline. Here the CDR3 DNA reads TGTGCCAGCAGCCAAGAGGGACTAGCTAAGTACAATGAGCAGTTCTTC. It codes for CASSQEGLAKYNEQFF.

In this sample, this clonotype turned up once. The rearrangement links TRBV7-2 to TRBJ2-5; D might be TRBD2 (6 bases). The CDR3 runs to 13 residues. In germline, CDR1 is SGHTA, CDR2 FQGNSA. V was cut by 3 bases and J by 5 bases, with 10 bases left in between. CDR3 sequence reads: CASSFFGGETQYF. The DNA for the CDR3 is TGTGCCAGCAGCTTTTTTGGGGGGGAGACCCAGTACTTC.

There are many counts of this clonotype. This chain connects TRBV12-3 or TRBV12-4 to TRBJ1-3; D gene unclear. The V end lost 6 bases, the J end lost 0 bases, and 12 bases lay between the germline ends. The CDR3 extends over 15 amino acids. CDR3 in DNA: TGTGCCAGCAGCGCGACGGGCTCCTCTGGAAACACCATATATTTT. It yields the protein CASSATGSSGNTIYF.

The chain has TRBV20-1 and TRBJ2-1, with D possibly being TRBD1 or TRBD2 (5 bases each). V shed 5 bases and J shed 4 bases, with 18 bases lying between them. In germline, CDR1 is DFQATT, CDR2 SNEGSKA (reference sequence). This CDR3 has 15 amino acids. The CDR3 is CSASSRDGKYNEQFF. The CDR3 DNA is TGCAGTGCTTCTTCTCGGGACGGTAAATACAATGAGCAGTTCTTC.

This clonotype was observed a few times. The V call is TRBV7-9, the J call TRBJ2-3; 9 nucleotides agree with TRBD2. The length of the CDR3 is 17 residues. V lost 5 bases to trimming and J lost 6 bases; unmatched junction nucleotides: 15. Germline V gene sequence: CDR1 SEHNR, CDR2 FQNEAQ (reference sequence). The chain's CDR3 is CASSPRLTSGSVDTQYF. DNA for the CDR3: TGTGCCAGCAGCCCCCGTCTGACTAGCGGATCGGTGGATACGCAGTATTTT.

About this clonotype: At one end the junction does not follow the germline gene, possibly because of a read error. The chain joins TRBV24-1 to TRBJ2-2, with a weak D call TRBD2 (5 bases). This CDR3 comprises 13 residues. Per the germline V gene, CDR1 is KGHDR and CDR2 is SFDVKD. The CDR3 DNA follows: TGTGCCACCAGTGAGAGGTACACCGGGGAGCTGGTTTTT. It specifies CATSERYTGELVF.

This clonotype was detected a few times. The chain carries TRBV5-1 and TRBJ2-7, with D perhaps TRBD2 (5 bases). In germline, CDR1 is SGHRS, CDR2 YFSETQ. This CDR3 is 15 amino acids long. Trimming removed 0 bases from V and 5 bases from J, with 15 bases in between. The CDR3 DNA follows: TGCGCCAGCAGCTTGGGTAACAGAGGGTCGGACGAGCAGTACTTC. Translation gives CASSLGNRGSDEQYF.

The chain is built from TRBV2 and TRBJ1-2; D perhaps matches TRBD1 (5 bases). CDR3 length: 17 amino acids. Per the germline V gene, CDR1 is SNHLY and CDR2 is FYNNEI. The ends were cut back, 0 bases at V and 2 bases at J, with 16 bases in the middle. CDR3 sequence (DNA): TGTGCCAGCAGTGAAGCTCCCCTGGGGGGATCAAACTATGGCTACACCTTC. Its protein is CASSEAPLGGSNYGYTF.

In its sample, this clonotype was seen a few times. The V call is TRBV7-2, the J call TRBJ2-7; 9 bases agree with TRBD2. The length of the CDR3 is 13 residues. The germline V gene has CDR1 SGHTA and CDR2 FQGNSA. The J segment lost 2 bases and the V segment lost 5 bases, leaving 1 base of the junction unmatched. This CDR3 is CASSRTSAYEQYF. CDR3 coding DNA: TGTGCCAGCAGCCGGACTAGCGCCTACGAGCAGTACTTC.

In regard to this clonotype: One end of the junction is discordant with germline, which a read error may explain. The chain uses TRBV7-3 and TRBJ2-1; 10 nucleotides agree with TRBD2. CDR1 is SGHTA, CDR2 FQGTGA, per germline. The CDR3 has 18 amino acids. CDR3 nucleotides: TGTGCCAGCAGCTTAACCCCCACTAGCGGGGTGTGGGTCAATGAGCGGTTCTTC. Translation gives CASSLTPTSGVWVNERFF.